The 25 T cell receptor beta chains reported below all come from one sample, sequenced in a study of tumor-infiltrating lymphocytes in primary liver carcinoma. It was from roughly 20-30 mg of unsorted bulk tissue that RNA and DNA were co-extracted. Researchers generated TCR beta cDNA from around 0.55 ug of total RNA, relying on a constant-region primer. Three nested multiplex PCR rounds, a slightly modified ARM-PCR, produced the libraries for TCR beta. Both of the initial two PCR rounds ran for about 11 cycles and employed TRBV1-TRBV30 forward primers alongside a C-beta reverse primer. TCRdb itself ran the multiplex PCR reads through MiXCR, one entry per CDR3 protein. The table records about 92,000 distinct CDR3 sequences, just over 65% of them present only once. The sample taken for sequencing was tumor-adjacent normal liver tissue. All receptors come from a man aged 40-50 years with primary liver carcinoma and hepatitis B virus infection.

V gene TRBV5-1 combines with J gene TRBJ2-7; D is ambiguous. With 0 bases removed from V and 3 bases from J, the gap between germline ends came to 7 bases. CDR1 is SGHRS, CDR2 YFSETQ, per germline. The CDR3 is made up of 13 amino acids. CDR3 bases: TGCGCCAGCAGCTTGGCGACTTACTACGAGCAGTACTTC. This codes for CASSLATYYEQYF.

On this clonotype: Germline and junction disagree at one end, which may indicate a read error. The rearrangement links TRBV11-2 to TRBJ2-3; D is unclear. Germline values: CDR1 SGHAT, CDR2 FQNNGV. This CDR3 spans 15 amino acids. This CDR3 reads CARSLSGRTTDTLYF. The CDR3 DNA is TGTGCCAGGAGCTTAAGTGGTAGAACCACAGATACGCTGTATTTT.

As to this clonotype: This could be a read error, since a much larger clone is one nucleotide away. The conserved phenylalanine or tryptophan is not found at the CDR3 terminus, so this likely reflects a read error. The chain recombines TRBV30 with TRBJ2-3; D gene unclear. The CDR3 runs 13 residues. Trimming removed 2 bases from V and 8 bases from J, with 14 bases in between. From germline, CDR1 is GTSNPN and CDR2 SVGIG (reference sequence). CDR3 nucleotides: TGTGCCTGGAGTTCAGCAATAGACGGTACGCAGTATCTT. It translates to CAWSSAIDGTQYL.

This clonotype was observed a few times. The V and J genes are TRBV28 and TRBJ2-1; D possibly corresponds to TRBD2 (6 bases). The CDR3 is 15 amino acids. CDR1 is MDHEN, CDR2 SYDVKM, per germline. Trimming pared 7 bases from V and 1 base from J, leaving 14 bases between. CDR3: CASNAGSWSYNEQFF. Written as DNA, the CDR3 is TGTGCCAGCAATGCGGGGAGTTGGTCCTACAATGAGCAGTTCTTC.

As to this clonotype: One end of the junction fails to match germline, which may point to a read error. V usage is TRBV11-2 and J usage is TRBJ1-1; D ambiguous. The germline gives CDR1 SGHAT, CDR2 FQNNGV. This CDR3 spans 12 amino acids. The CDR3 DNA reads TGTGCTAGCAGCCCAGACGGCACTGAAGCTTTCTTT. Residues: CASSPDGTEAFF.

This clonotype was picked up many times. The V call is TRBV6-4, the J call TRBJ2-3; 9 bases fit TRBD1. This CDR3 region has 14 residues. Germline V CDR1 and CDR2: MRHNA, SNTAGT. The V segment lost 4 bases and the J segment 1 base; nucleotides outside the gene matches: 0. CDR3 protein: CASSGTGGTDTQYF. DNA for the CDR3: TGTGCCAGCAGTGGGACAGGGGGCACAGATACGCAGTATTTT.

Remarks on this clonotype: The CDR3 end shows no conserved phenylalanine or tryptophan, and so a read error is likely. This rearrangement joins TRBV4-2 to TRBJ2-7, with 11 bases aligning to TRBD2. V dropped 0 bases and J dropped 1; count of bases not matched to a gene: 8. CDR1 and CDR2 from the germline V gene are LGHNA and YNFKEQ. This CDR3 is built from 18 residues. For the CDR3, the DNA is TGTGCCAGCAGCCAAGAGGGGCTAGCGGGAGGTCTGTCCTACGAGCAGTACCCC. Its protein product is CASSQEGLAGGLSYEQYP.

This sequence joins TRBV11-2 and TRBJ1-6; TRBD1 might be the D (5 bases). This CDR3 comprises 14 residues. Deletions cut 6 bases from V and 8 bases from J, with 14 bases between. Germline CDR1 reads SGHAT; CDR2 reads FQNNGV. DNA of the CDR3: TGTGCCAGCAGATCTGGGCAGGGACATTCACCCCTCCACTTT. It codes for CASRSGQGHSPLHF.

Remarks on this clonotype: The germline gene is not matched at one end of the junction; a read error may be the cause. V and J are TRBV4-2 and TRBJ2-1, with 9 bases lining up with TRBD2. The CDR3 is 16 residues long. Germline V gene sequence: CDR1 LGHNA, CDR2 YNFKEQ. The CDR3 reads CANSRDLAGSMDEQFF. The DNA of the CDR3 is TGTGCCAACAGCCGAGACCTAGCGGGATCGATGGATGAGCAGTTCTTC.

About this clonotype itself: At one boundary the junction diverges from the germline segment, which might be a read error. V and J are TRBV5-1 and TRBJ2-5, with D unclear. The CDR3 is 14 amino acids. CDR1 is SGHRS and CDR2 is YFSETQ in the germline V gene. The chain's CDR3 is CTSSLSRVGETQYF. DNA for the CDR3: TGCACCAGCAGCTTGTCCCGCGTGGGAGAGACCCAGTACTTC. Variable domain in full (rest from reference TRBV5-1 and TRBJ2-5): KAGVTQTPRYLIKTRGQQVTLSCSPISGHRSVSWYQQTPGQGLQFLFEYFSETQRNKGNFPGRFSGRQFSNSRSEMNVSTLELGDSALYLCTSSLSRVGETQYFGPGTRLLVL.

This rearrangement joins TRBV29-1 to TRBJ2-7; 13 positions agree with TRBD2. Germline CDR1 and CDR2: SQVTM and ANQGSEA. The CDR3 is 15 residues long. The CDR3 loop is CKVRLAGGSRYEQYF. Here the CDR3 DNA reads TGCAAGGTTCGACTAGCGGGAGGTTCTCGCTACGAGCAGTACTTC.

On this clonotype itself: This sequence may be a read error, since a much larger clone differs from it by one base. Here the CDR3 omits its conserved ending phenylalanine or tryptophan, so a read error is the likely source. The V gene is TRBV6-5, the J gene TRBJ2-7; 13 positions agree with TRBD2. The CDR3 is made up of 15 amino acids. Germline CDR1 MNHEY, CDR2 SVGAGI. After removal of 6 bases from V and 7 bases from J, the junction contained 9 bases not matched to a gene. The CDR3 loop reads CASRRGLAGAGEQYL. The CDR3 DNA reads as TGTGCCAGCAGACGAGGACTAGCGGGAGCAGGGGAGCAGTACCTC.

This clonotype has only a few counts. The rearrangement links TRBV6-5 to TRBJ2-2; 8 bases match TRBD2. Germline assignment: CDR1 MNHEY and CDR2 SVGAGI. CDR3 length: 17 residues. J gave up 9 bases and V 0 bases, and 12 bases lay outside the gene matches. The CDR3: CASSYSKAVAGTRELFF. The DNA of the CDR3 is TGTGCCAGCAGTTACTCGAAGGCGGTAGCGGGAACCAGGGAGCTGTTTTTT.

Worth noting for this clonotype: One end of the junction does not line up with germline, which may come from a read error. The V and J genes are TRBV14 and TRBJ2-1; D call uncertain. The CDR3 has 12 amino acids. Germline V CDR1 and CDR2: SGHDN, FVKESK. CDR3 protein: CVSTDGYNEQFF. The CDR3 coding sequence is TGTGTCAGCACGGATGGCTACAATGAGCAGTTCTTC.

Notes on this clonotype: Relative to the germline gene, one junction end is altered; a read error may explain this. This chain links TRBV29-1 with TRBJ1-1; TRBD1 matches 7 bases. The CDR3 runs to 13 residues. In germline, CDR1 is SQVTM, CDR2 ANQGSEA. The CDR3 nucleotides read TGCAGTGTTAGGGGGCAGGAGAACACTGAAGTTTTCTTT. Translating gives CSVRGQENTEVFF.

This clonotype was detected ten times or more. V is TRBV12-3 or TRBV12-4 and J is TRBJ2-1, with D possibly TRBD2 on 6 matching bases. V was shortened by 8 bases and J by 8 bases, with 13 bases between the two germline ends. This CDR3 spans 12 amino acids. CDR3 nucleotides: TGTGCCAGCTCGGGCCCGGGGGATGAGCAGTTCTTC. This gives the protein CASSGPGDEQFF.

This clonotype was recorded at least ten times. The chain uses TRBV28 and TRBJ2-1; perhaps D is TRBD1 or TRBD2 (5 bases each). The ends were cut back, 7 bases at V and 4 bases at J, with 20 bases in the middle. The CDR3 is 16 residues long. In germline, CDR1 is MDHEN, CDR2 SYDVKM. DNA for the CDR3: TGTGCCAGCACCTCAGATGGGGGAAGGGGATACAATGAGCAGTTCTTC. Its protein product is CASTSDGGRGYNEQFF.

Comment on this clonotype: A much larger clone is a single base away; this may be a read error. The chain recombines TRBV4-1 with TRBJ1-2; D is unclear. Germline values: CDR1 MGHRA, CDR2 YSYEKL. The CDR3 covers 16 residues. V was shortened by 0 bases and J by 0 bases, with 11 bases between the two germline ends. The CDR3 DNA reads TGCGCCAGCAGCCAAGAATCGACACCTACTAACTATGGCTACACCTTC. This translates into CASSQESTPTNYGYTF.

V gene TRBV5-8 combines with J gene TRBJ2-3; either TRBD1 or TRBD2 may fit D (6 bases each). The germline V and J ends were trimmed by 4 bases and 3 bases, with 15 bases remaining between them. This CDR3 has 15 residues. Per the germline V gene, CDR1 is SGHTS and CDR2 is YDEGEE. The CDR3 DNA is TGTGCCAGCAGCAGTACAGGGACTCGTACAGATACGCAGTATTTT. Its translation: CASSSTGTRTDTQYF.

In regard to this clonotype: An end of the junction does not agree with germline; a read error may underlie this. The gene calls are TRBV29-1 and TRBJ2-1; D gene uncertain. Germline-derived CDR1 and CDR2 are SQVTM and ANQGSEA. The CDR3 contains 15 residues. CDR3 loop: CSIDPSGSTRNEQFF. CDR3 DNA sequence: TGCAGCATTGACCCTAGTGGGTCCACCCGCAATGAGCAGTTCTTC.

In the case of this clonotype: The junction departs from germline at one end; a sequencing error may be responsible. The genes are TRBV6-2 or TRBV6-3 and TRBJ2-7, with 8 bases aligning to TRBD1. The CDR3 spans 14 residues. The germline CDR1 and CDR2 sequences are MNHEY and SVGEGT. The CDR3 loop reads CATVEDRDSYEQYF. In DNA form, the CDR3 reads TGTGCCACCGTGGAGGACAGGGACTCCTACGAGCAATACTTC.

Comment on this clonotype: This may be a read error, as it is one base from a much larger clone. V is TRBV12-3 or TRBV12-4 and J is TRBJ2-5; 8 nucleotides align to TRBD2. The CDR3 spans 13 residues. Here the CDR3 DNA reads TGTGCCAGCAGGTTACTAGCGGAAGAGGCCCAGTACTTC. This gives the protein CASRLLAEEAQYF.

Turning to this clonotype: The junction differs from germline at one of its ends, possibly a read error. This rearrangement joins TRBV6-1 to TRBJ2-3; TRBD2 matches at 13 bases. The length of the CDR3 is 15 residues. CDR1 and CDR2 from the germline V gene are MNHNS and SASEGT. CDR3 DNA sequence: TGTGCCAGCAGTAGGACTAGCGGGAGCACAGATATGCAGTATTTT. Its protein is CASSRTSGSTDMQYF.

This clonotype was observed once. Given a much more abundant clone one base away, this may be a read error. The V call is TRBV28, the J call TRBJ2-7, with 7 bases fitting TRBD2. The germline gives CDR1 MDHEN, CDR2 SYDVKM. J was trimmed by 0 bases and V by 8 bases; bases with no gene match: 7. This CDR3 contains 14 residues. CDR3 amino acids: CASVAGGTSYEQYF. The CDR3 DNA reads as TGTGCCAGCGTGGCCGGGGGGACCTCCTACGAGCAGTACTTC.

With respect to this clonotype: It is likely a read error, because the conserved phenylalanine at the end of the CDR3 is missing. This sequence joins TRBV29-1 and TRBJ2-1; TRBD2 aligns across 8 bases. J gave up 7 bases and V 5 bases, and 7 bases lay outside the gene matches. CDR1 and CDR2 from the germline V gene are SQVTM and ANQGSEA. The CDR3 has 13 residues. CDR3 DNA: TGCAGCGTTCCGGGACTAGACCTTAATGAGCAGTTCCTC. Its protein product is CSVPGLDLNEQFL.